The 5 T cell receptor beta chains given below trace back to one sample, sequenced in a study of beta chain features in type 1 diabetes. Reverse transcription of all isolated RNA meant that expressed TCRB transcripts were sequenced. Data came from immunoSEQ multiplex PCR; TCRdb stores just in-frame clones and leaves some out. The profile shows around 600,000 clones, approximately 13% of them singletons. No antigen is known for these receptors. Whole-study results and caveats: A moderate, significant TCRB CDR3 shortening appeared in type 1 diabetes across four CD4+ subsets.

The sequenced sample consisted of naive CD4+ T cells from blood. The receptors shown here come from a man aged 30 to 45 with type 1 diabetes.

This clone was counted only a few times. V gene TRBV5-6 combines with J gene TRBJ2-1; D might be TRBD1 (6 bases). Germline lookup yields CDR1 SGHDT and CDR2 YYEEEE. The germline V and J ends were trimmed by 1 base and 3 bases, with 8 bases remaining between them. CDR3 size: 14 residues. This CDR3 reads CASSLQGNYNEQFF. As DNA, the CDR3 is TGTGCCAGCAGCTTGCAGGGGAACTACAATGAGCAGTTCTTC.

The rearrangement links TRBV27 to TRBJ1-5; maybe TRBD1 (6 bases). The germline V and J ends were trimmed by 2 bases and 5 bases, with 10 bases remaining between them. The CDR3 is 14 amino acids. CDR1 and CDR2 (germline): MNHEY, SMNVEV (reference sequence). The CDR3 region has the DNA TGTGCCAGCAGTTTAGCCAGGGGAGATCAGCCCCAGCATTTT. Residues: CASSLARGDQPQHF.

This chain uses TRBV9 with TRBJ1-2; TRBD1 matches 9 bases. In germline, CDR1 is SGDLS, CDR2 YYNGEE. The CDR3 sequence is 15 residues long. V shed 0 bases and J 5 bases; nucleotides not matched to a gene: 5. CDR3 in DNA: TGTGCCAGCAGCGTAGGGGACAGGGTCGGATATGGCTACACCTTC. Translated: CASSVGDRVGYGYTF.

This clone has more than one count but fewer than ten. The V call is TRBV7-2, the J call TRBJ1-4; 7 bases agree with TRBD1. Germline loops: CDR1 SGHTA, CDR2 FQGNSA. CDR3 length equals 13 residues. After removal of 6 bases from V and 8 bases from J, the junction contained 6 bases not matched to a gene. CDR3 amino acids: CASSSGQLEKLFF. CDR3 nucleotide sequence: TGTGCCAGCAGTTCGGGACAGCTAGAAAAACTGTTTTTT.

CDR3 sequence reads: CASSGGGANVLTF. CDR3 DNA sequence: TGTGCCAGCAGCGGAGGAGGGGCCAACGTCCTGACTTTC. V gene TRBV9 combines with J gene TRBJ2-6; D ambiguous. Trimming took 3 bases from V and 4 from J, leaving 5 bases between them. This CDR3 is built from 13 residues. Germline V gene data show CDR1 as SGDLS and CDR2 as YYNGEE.